The 18 T cell receptor beta chains listed next were all sequenced from one sample in a study of T cells after yellow fever vaccination. TCRdb fed the 5' RACE reads into MiXCR, producing one record per CDR3 protein. The sample shows around 310,000 distinct CDR3 sequences, 8.5% to 9% of them seen only once. The starting material was PBMCs, obtained on the day of the first yellow fever vaccination. All receptors come from a man between 18 and 29 years old who received the YFV17D yellow fever vaccine.

The sample holds many counts of this clonotype. The chain is built from TRBV10-3 and TRBJ2-5, with TRBD2 as a possible D gene (6 bases). CDR1 is ENHRY, CDR2 SYGVKD, per germline. Trimming pared 6 bases from V and 4 bases from J, leaving 15 bases between. The CDR3 sequence is 14 residues long. The CDR3 sequence is CAISRTTRGETQYF. In nucleotides, the CDR3 is TGTGCCATCAGCCGGACTACCCGGGGAGAGACCCAGTACTTC.

The chain links TRBV6-1 to TRBJ1-5; a weak D match, TRBD1 (5 bases). Germline CDR1 is MNHNS and CDR2 is SASEGT. The CDR3 has 13 residues. V dropped 9 bases and J dropped 3 bases, with 12 bases sitting between them. The CDR3 nucleotides are TGTGCCAGTAGACGGGACGTCAATCAGCCCCAGCATTTT. It specifies CASRRDVNQPQHF.

This clonotype has only a few counts. The chain has TRBV5-4 and TRBJ2-3; D unclear. The ends were cut back, 2 bases at V and 1 base at J, with 8 bases in the middle. Germline assignment: CDR1 SGHNT and CDR2 YYREEE (reference sequence). The CDR3 consists of 14 residues. CDR3 loop: CASSFELRTDTQYF. The DNA for the CDR3 is TGTGCCAGCAGCTTCGAACTCCGCACAGATACGCAGTATTTT.

V gene TRBV20-1 combines with J gene TRBJ2-4; D call uncertain. The CDR3 consists of 15 residues. Trimming stripped 0 bases from V and 0 bases from J, with 9 bases between. Germline CDR1 DFQATT, CDR2 SNEGSKA (reference sequence). CDR3 coding DNA: TGCAGTGCTAGAGATCCCGGTTTAGCCAAAAACATTCAGTACTTC. Translating it yields CSARDPGLAKNIQYF.

The J gene is TRBJ1-2, the V gene TRBV28; D not resolved. CDR3 length equals 14 residues. Germline loops: CDR1 MDHEN, CDR2 SYDVKM. Trimming left V 4 bases short and J 5 bases short, with 14 bases between. This CDR3 is CASSSSGERYGYTF. Written as DNA, the CDR3 is TGTGCCAGCAGTTCCTCCGGGGAGCGTTATGGCTACACCTTC.

This clonotype was observed at least ten times. The chain has TRBV20-1 and TRBJ2-1, with 8 bases identical to TRBD1. Germline CDR1 and CDR2: DFQATT and SNEGSKA (reference sequence). This CDR3 contains 15 residues. V shed 0 bases, J shed 7 bases, and the junction held 8 bases outside the gene matches. The CDR3 nucleotides are TGCAGTGCTAGAGATAACCAGGGGGCATGGAATGAGCAGTTCTTC. Translated: CSARDNQGAWNEQFF.

There are a few counts of this clonotype. This chain joins TRBV12-3 or TRBV12-4 and TRBJ2-5; no clear D gene. The CDR3 is 15 amino acids. Trimming cost V 2 bases and J 4 bases, with 14 bases left between them. CDR3 in amino acids: CASSLIPRRVETQYF. Written as DNA, the CDR3 is TGTGCCAGCAGTTTAATCCCTCGAAGGGTAGAGACCCAGTACTTC.

The CDR3 protein is CATSRVGGGSDTQYF. CDR3 bases: TGTGCCACCAGCAGGGTCGGGGGAGGCTCAGATACGCAGTATTTT. The rearrangement joins TRBV15 to TRBJ2-3, with D maybe TRBD2 (6 bases). V dropped 3 bases and J dropped 4 bases, with 14 bases sitting between them. This CDR3 has 15 residues. Germline values: CDR1 LNHNV, CDR2 YYDKDF (reference sequence). Full variable domain (missing parts from reference TRBV15 and TRBJ2-3): DAMVIQNPRYQVTQFGKPVTLSCSQTLNHNVMYWYQQKSSQAPKLLFHYYDKDFNNEADTPDNFQSRRPNTSFCFLDIRSPGLGDTAMYLCATSRVGGGSDTQYFGPGTRLTVL.

The chain's CDR3 is CASSQVAGVASYNEQFF. CDR3 bases: TGTGCCAGCAGCCAGGTAGCGGGGGTGGCCTCCTACAATGAGCAGTTCTTC. This rearrangement joins TRBV4-2 to TRBJ2-1; 9 nucleotides line up with TRBD2. The CDR3 has 17 residues. V lost 3 bases to trimming and J lost 0 bases; unmatched junction nucleotides: 6. In germline, CDR1 is LGHNA, CDR2 YNFKEQ.

This clonotype has just a few counts. V usage is TRBV4-1 and J usage is TRBJ1-1, with D tentatively TRBD1 (6 bases). Per the germline V gene, CDR1 is MGHRA and CDR2 is YSYEKL. V lost 2 bases, J lost 1 base, and 14 bases lay in between. The CDR3 spans 16 residues. This CDR3 reads CASSQLIETGNTEAFF. For the CDR3, the DNA is TGCGCCAGCAGCCAACTAATCGAGACAGGGAACACTGAAGCTTTCTTT.

The chain links TRBV7-9 to TRBJ1-1, with D possibly matching TRBD1 (6 bases). This CDR3 is built from 13 residues. Germline assignment: CDR1 SEHNR and CDR2 FQNEAQ (reference sequence). V lost 3 bases and J lost 7, with 12 bases in between. The CDR3 coding sequence is TGTGCCAGCAGCTTCTACAGGGTAGGTGAAGCTTTCTTT. Its protein is CASSFYRVGEAFF. The complete variable domain, with remaining parts taken from reference TRBV7-9 and TRBJ1-1, reads DTGVSQNPRHKITKRGQNVTFRCDPISEHNRLYWYRQTLGQGPEFLTYFQNEAQLEKSRLLSDRFSAERPKGSFSTLEIQRTEQGDSAMYLCASSFYRVGEAFFGQGTRLTVV.

This chain links TRBV5-4 with TRBJ2-5; D possibly uses TRBD1 or TRBD2 (5 bases each). This CDR3 has 17 residues. Germline-derived CDR1 and CDR2 are SGHNT and YYREEE (reference sequence). The ends were cut back, 0 bases at V and 5 bases at J, with 20 bases in the middle. CDR3 DNA sequence: TGTGCCAGCAGCTTGGACGGGGCCAGGGCGATTCGGGAGACCCAGTACTTC. Translating it yields CASSLDGARAIRETQYF.

This clonotype has at least ten counts. The J gene is TRBJ2-2, the V gene TRBV11-2; perhaps TRBD1 as D (5 bases). CDR3 length: 17 residues. The germline CDR1 and CDR2 sequences are SGHAT and FQNNGV. V was pared by 2 bases and J by 4 bases, with 17 bases between. The CDR3 loop is CASSLLARDPATGELFF. The CDR3 DNA reads TGTGCCAGCAGCTTACTTGCCAGGGATCCGGCCACCGGGGAGCTGTTTTTT.

This clonotype was seen a handful of times. The chain has TRBV21-1 and TRBJ2-5; TRBD1 is the table's D call, not checked against the DNA. TRBV21-1 constitutes a pseudogene. This CDR3 spans 15 amino acids. The CDR3 spells CASILPGHHQETQYF. CDR3 DNA: TGTGCCAGCATCCTCCCGGGACACCACCAAGAGACCCAGTACTTC.

The table lists this clonotype with a few counts. The chain is built from TRBV11-2 and TRBJ1-2; the D is unclear. V dropped 6 bases and J dropped 0 bases, with 11 bases sitting between them. The CDR3 sequence is 14 residues long. CDR1 and CDR2 from the germline V gene are SGHAT and FQNNGV. CDR3 residues: CASRPLTANYGYTF. The DNA for the CDR3 is TGTGCCAGCAGACCACTGACGGCTAACTATGGCTACACCTTC.

The chain joins TRBV6-2 or TRBV6-3 to TRBJ2-7, with D possibly matching TRBD2 (5 bases). Germline V gives CDR1 MNHEY, CDR2 SVGEGT. V was clipped by 5 bases and J by 12 bases, with 17 bases between them. This CDR3 spans 12 amino acids. CDR3 in DNA: TGTGCCAGCAGTCCCCTCGGGGTCACACTGTACGTC. This gives the protein CASSPLGVTLYV.

The chain couples TRBV7-3 to TRBJ2-3; D is unclear. CDR3 size: 14 residues. V gave up 6 bases and J gave up 2 bases, with 12 bases separating them. The germline gives CDR1 SGHTA, CDR2 FQGTGA. The CDR3 bases are TGTGCCAGCAGGATGACCGGTACCACAGATACGCAGTATTTT. Protein product: CASRMTGTTDTQYF.

The table lists this clonotype with many counts. This chain links TRBV6-4 with TRBJ2-3; 9 bases agree with TRBD2. Germline-derived CDR1 and CDR2 are MRHNA and SNTAGT. This CDR3 has 14 residues. V gave up 5 bases and J gave up 5 bases; unmatched junction bases: 5. CDR3 DNA: TGTGCCAGCAGTAAGCTAGCGGGACAAGATACGCAGTATTTT. Translating it yields CASSKLAGQDTQYF.